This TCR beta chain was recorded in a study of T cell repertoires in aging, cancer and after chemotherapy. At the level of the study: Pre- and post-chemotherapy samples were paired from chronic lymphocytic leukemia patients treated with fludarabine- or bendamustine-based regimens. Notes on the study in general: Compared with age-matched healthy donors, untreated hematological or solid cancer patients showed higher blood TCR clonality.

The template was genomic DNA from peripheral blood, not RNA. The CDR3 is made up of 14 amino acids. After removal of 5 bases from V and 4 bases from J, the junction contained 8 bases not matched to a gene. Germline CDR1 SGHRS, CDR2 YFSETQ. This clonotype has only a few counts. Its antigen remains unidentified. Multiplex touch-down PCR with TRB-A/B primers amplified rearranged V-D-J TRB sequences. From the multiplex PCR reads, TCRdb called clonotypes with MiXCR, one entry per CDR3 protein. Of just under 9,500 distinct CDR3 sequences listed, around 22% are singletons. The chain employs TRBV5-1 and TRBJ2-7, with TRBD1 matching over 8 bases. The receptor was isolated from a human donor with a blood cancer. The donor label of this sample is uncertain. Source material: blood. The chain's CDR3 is CASRDAQGGYEQYF. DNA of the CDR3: TGCGCCAGCAGAGATGCACAGGGGGGATACGAGCAGTACTTC.